This T cell receptor (beta chain) was sequenced for a study of cytomegalovirus exposure and HLA in healthy donors. On the study more broadly: In a previous analysis, 110 million or so unique TCR beta sequences were found from some 180 million T cells. Study conclusions and caveats: The Asian-associated ancestry cluster reportedly had fewer N-insertions than the approximately 650-donor mean in a later analysis.

Looked up from germline, CDR1 is MNHNS and CDR2 is SASEGT. Trimming pared 5 bases from V and 3 bases from J, leaving 16 bases between. The CDR3 has 15 residues. Primers for the PCR totalled 60 Vbeta and 13 Jbeta. Clones were read by immunoSEQ multiplex PCR, and TCRdb kept only the in-frame ones, dropping some. Here the sample spans hundreds of thousands of clones, approximately 84% being singletons. Comments on this clone: The antigen remains unidentified.

The specimen was PBMCs. The receptor was isolated from a woman aged 40 to 50 in good health and CMV-seronegative. This chain joins TRBV6-1 and TRBJ1-2; a possible D gene is TRBD1 (5 bases). CDR3 bases: TGTGCCAGCAGTAGACCGACAGACGGTCACTATGGCTACACCTTC. Translation gives CASSRPTDGHYGYTF.